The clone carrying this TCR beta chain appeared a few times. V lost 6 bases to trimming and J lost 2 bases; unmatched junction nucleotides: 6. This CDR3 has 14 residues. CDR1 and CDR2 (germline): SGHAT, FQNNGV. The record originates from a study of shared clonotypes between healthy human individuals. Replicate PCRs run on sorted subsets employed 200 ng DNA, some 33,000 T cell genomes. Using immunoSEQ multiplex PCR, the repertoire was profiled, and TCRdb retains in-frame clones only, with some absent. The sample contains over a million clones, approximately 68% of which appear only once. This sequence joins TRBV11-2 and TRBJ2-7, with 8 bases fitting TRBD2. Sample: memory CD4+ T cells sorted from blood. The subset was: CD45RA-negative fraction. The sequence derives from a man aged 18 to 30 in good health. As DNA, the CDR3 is TGTGCCAGCAGAGCGGCGGGAGGAGCCTACGAGCAGTACTTC. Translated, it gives CASRAAGGAYEQYF.